The entry that follows covers one TCR beta chain sequence. Germline V gene lookup returns CDR1 SGHTA and CDR2 FQGNSA. The CDR3 contains 16 residues. With 4 bases clipped from V and 6 bases from J, the junction kept 8 bases outside the gene matches. The sample comes from a study of cytomegalovirus exposure and HLA in healthy donors. The PCR was carried out with 60 Vbeta primers and 13 Jbeta primers. This table comes from immunoSEQ multiplex PCR, and its TCRdb copy is limited to in-frame clones, with some not included. The data show 200,000 or so clones, more than 85% seen once. The sequencing input was PBMCs. The V and J genes are TRBV7-2 and TRBJ2-4; 11 bases map to TRBD2. This receptor was identified in a girl under three years old in good health and CMV-seronegative. The CDR3 protein is CASSSPGTSGINIQYF. The CDR3 bases are TGTGCCAGCAGCTCCCCGGGGACTAGCGGAATAAACATTCAGTACTTC.